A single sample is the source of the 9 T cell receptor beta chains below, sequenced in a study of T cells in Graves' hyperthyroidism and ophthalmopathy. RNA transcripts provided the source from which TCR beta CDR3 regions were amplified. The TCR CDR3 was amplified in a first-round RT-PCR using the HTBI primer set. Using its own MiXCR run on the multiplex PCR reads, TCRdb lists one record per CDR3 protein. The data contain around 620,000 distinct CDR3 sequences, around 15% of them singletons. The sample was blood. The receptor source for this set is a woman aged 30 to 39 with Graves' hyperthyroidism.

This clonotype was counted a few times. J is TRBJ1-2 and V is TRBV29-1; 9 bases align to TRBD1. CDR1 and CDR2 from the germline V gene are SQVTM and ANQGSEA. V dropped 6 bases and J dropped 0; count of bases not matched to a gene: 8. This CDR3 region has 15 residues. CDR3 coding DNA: TGCAGCGTGGGGGGGACAGGGATTACTAACTATGGCTACACCTTC. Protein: CSVGGTGITNYGYTF.

CDR3 amino acids: CAGGTGGQPQHF. The CDR3 nucleotides are TGTGCCGGGGGGACAGGGGGTCAGCCCCAGCATTTT. The gene calls are TRBV4-2 and TRBJ1-5; 11 bases fit TRBD1. Germline V gene lookup returns CDR1 LGHNA and CDR2 YNFKEQ. V shed 11 bases, J shed 6 bases, and the junction held 3 bases outside the gene matches. This CDR3 region has 12 residues.

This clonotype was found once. The CDR3 sequence: CASSHALTSGRGTGELFF. DNA for the CDR3: TGTGCCAGCAGCCATGCCCTGACTAGCGGGAGGGGCACCGGGGAGCTGTTTTTT. The rearrangement links TRBV11-2 to TRBJ2-2, with 14 bases aligning to TRBD2. This CDR3 region has 18 residues. The germline V gene has CDR1 SGHAT and CDR2 FQNNGV. J was trimmed by 4 bases and V by 5 bases; bases with no gene match: 9.

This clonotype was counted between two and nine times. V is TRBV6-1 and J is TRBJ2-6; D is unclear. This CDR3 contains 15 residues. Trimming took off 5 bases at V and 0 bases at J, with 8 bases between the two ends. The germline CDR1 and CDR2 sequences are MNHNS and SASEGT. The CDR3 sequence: CASSSEPSGANVLTF. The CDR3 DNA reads TGTGCCAGCAGTTCTGAGCCCTCTGGGGCCAACGTCCTGACTTTC.

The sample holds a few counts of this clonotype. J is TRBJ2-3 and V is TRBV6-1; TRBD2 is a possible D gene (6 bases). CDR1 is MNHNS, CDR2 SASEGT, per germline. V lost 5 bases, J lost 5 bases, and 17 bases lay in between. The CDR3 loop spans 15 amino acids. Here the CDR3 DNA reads TGTGCCAGCAGTCTAGACTCTCCGGGGGTAGATACGCAGTATTTT. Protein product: CASSLDSPGVDTQYF.

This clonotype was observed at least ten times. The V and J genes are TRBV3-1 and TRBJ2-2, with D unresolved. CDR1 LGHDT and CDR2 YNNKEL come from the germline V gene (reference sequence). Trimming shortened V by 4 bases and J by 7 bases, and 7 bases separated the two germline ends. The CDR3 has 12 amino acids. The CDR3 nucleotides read TGTGCCAGCAGCCCCCTAATCGGGGAGCTGTTTTTT. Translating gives CASSPLIGELFF. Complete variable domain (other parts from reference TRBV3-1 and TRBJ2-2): DTAVSQTPKYLVTQMGNDKSIKCEQNLGHDTMYWYKQDSKKFLKIMFSYNNKELIINETVPNRFSPKSPDKAHLNLHINSLELGDSAVYFCASSPLIGELFFGEGSRLTVL.

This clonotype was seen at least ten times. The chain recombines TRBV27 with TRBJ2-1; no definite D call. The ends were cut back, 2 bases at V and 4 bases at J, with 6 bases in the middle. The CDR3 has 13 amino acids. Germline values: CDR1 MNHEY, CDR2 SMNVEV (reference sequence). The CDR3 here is CASSLELYNEQFF. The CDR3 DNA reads TGTGCCAGCAGTTTAGAGCTTTACAATGAGCAGTTCTTC.

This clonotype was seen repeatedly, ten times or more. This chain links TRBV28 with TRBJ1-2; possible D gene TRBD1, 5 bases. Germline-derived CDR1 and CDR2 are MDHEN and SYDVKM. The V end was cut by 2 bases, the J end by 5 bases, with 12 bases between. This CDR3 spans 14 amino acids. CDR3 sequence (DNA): TGTGCCAGCAGTTTAATCGACAGCTATTATGGCTACACCTTC. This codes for CASSLIDSYYGYTF.

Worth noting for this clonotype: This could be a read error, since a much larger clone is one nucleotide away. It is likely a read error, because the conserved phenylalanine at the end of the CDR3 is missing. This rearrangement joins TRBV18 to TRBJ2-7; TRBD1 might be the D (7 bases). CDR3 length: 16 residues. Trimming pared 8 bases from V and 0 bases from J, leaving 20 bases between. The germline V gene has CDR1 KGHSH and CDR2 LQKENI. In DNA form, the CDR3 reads TGTGCCAGCCCACGGGTGGACTACAGGGGCTCCTACGAGCAGTACTCC. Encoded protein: CASPRVDYRGSYEQYS.